What follows are 29 T cell receptor beta chains derived from one specimen sequenced in a study of T cell changes during pregnancy in multiple sclerosis. The data were produced by immunoSEQ multiplex PCR, yet TCRdb's version contains in-frame clones alone and is incomplete. This table has 35,000 to 45,000 clones, roughly nine tenths appearing once. The source was peripheral blood, collected in the third trimester of pregnancy. Receptors originate from a female donor in good health, enrolled as a control in a pregnancy study.

This chain joins TRBV6-4 and TRBJ2-7; perhaps TRBD2 as D (6 bases). This CDR3 is built from 16 residues. Germline assignment: CDR1 MRHNA and CDR2 SNTAGT. Trimming left V 4 bases short and J 2 bases short, with 18 bases between. The CDR3 reads CASSAPGLLPPYEQYF. The CDR3, as DNA: TGTGCCAGCAGTGCCCCGGGACTCCTACCCCCCTACGAGCAGTACTTC.

This chain joins TRBV27 and TRBJ1-5; tentative D call: TRBD1 (6 bases). The CDR3 sequence is 15 residues long. The germline CDR1 and CDR2 sequences are MNHEY and SMNVEV (reference sequence). The V end lost 0 bases, the J end lost 7 bases, and 13 bases lay between the germline ends. CDR3 amino acids: CASSLSLGTSQPQHF. In nucleotides, the CDR3 is TGTGCCAGCAGTTTATCGTTAGGGACAAGCCAGCCCCAGCATTTT.

V is TRBV10-3 and J is TRBJ2-2; a possible D gene is TRBD2 (7 bases). The CDR3 is made up of 15 amino acids. Germline assignment: CDR1 ENHRY and CDR2 SYGVKD. Trimming pared 10 bases from V and 4 bases from J, leaving 19 bases between. The CDR3 nucleotides read TGTGCCACCGCCTTTGGGGGGGCTGGCACCGGGGAGCTGTTTTTT. It codes for CATAFGGAGTGELFF.

About this clone: One end of the junction fails to match germline, which may point to a read error. This chain connects TRBV7-7 to TRBJ2-1, with TRBD1 identical over 9 bases. Germline loops: CDR1 SSHAT, CDR2 FNYEAQ (reference sequence). The CDR3 has 14 residues. CDR3 bases: TGTGCTAGCAGCAGTAACAGGGGGCAGGGTGAGCAGTTCTTC. As protein: CASSSNRGQGEQFF.

This chain links TRBV7-6 with TRBJ2-7; tentatively, D is TRBD1 (7 bases). Germline V gene sequence: CDR1 SGHVS, CDR2 FNYEAQ. CDR3 size: 14 residues. The V end was cut by 1 base, the J end by 6 bases, with 13 bases between. CDR3 sequence: CASSLGQGGGEQYF. CDR3 DNA: TGTGCCAGCAGCTTAGGGCAGGGGGGAGGCGAGCAGTACTTC.

This chain joins TRBV28 and TRBJ2-3; 8 positions agree with TRBD1. V shed 4 bases, J shed 2 bases, and the junction held 5 bases outside the gene matches. Germline V lookup: CDR1 MDHEN, CDR2 SYDVKM. This CDR3 is built from 15 residues. The CDR3 loop reads CASSSDRGPTDTQYF. The CDR3 region has the DNA TGTGCCAGCAGTTCCGACAGGGGACCCACAGATACGCAGTATTTT.

Here the CDR3 DNA reads TGTGCCTCCCGCCTCGGGCTACGGGGGGCGGGTGAGCAGTTCTTC. Encoded protein: CASRLGLRGAGEQFF. The chain links TRBV28 to TRBJ2-1, with D perhaps matching TRBD2 (7 bases). Germline-derived CDR1 and CDR2 are MDHEN and SYDVKM. With 11 bases removed from V and 9 bases from J, the gap between germline ends came to 26 bases. The CDR3 covers 15 residues.

The rearrangement joins TRBV5-4 to TRBJ2-5, with TRBD1 matching 10 bases. This CDR3 spans 15 amino acids. V lost 0 bases and J lost 8; bases outside the gene matches: 7. The germline V gene encodes CDR1 SGHNT and CDR2 YYREEE (reference sequence). CDR3 nucleotides: TGTGCCAGCAGCTTGGAACAGGGGACAGGGGAAACCCAGTACTTC. Translating gives CASSLEQGTGETQYF.

CDR3 residues: CASSLSPGGDTQYF. The DNA for the CDR3 is TGTGCCAGCAGTTTATCGCCCGGGGGAGATACGCAGTATTTT. This chain uses TRBV27 with TRBJ2-3; tentative D call: TRBD2 (6 bases). V gave up 0 bases and J gave up 5 bases, with 9 bases separating them. The CDR3 covers 14 residues. Germline CDR1 and CDR2: MNHEY and SMNVEV (reference sequence).

The rearrangement links TRBV6-4 to TRBJ1-5; D uncertain. Trimming took off 8 bases at V and 0 bases at J, with 14 bases between the two ends. The CDR3 has 15 amino acids. Germline values: CDR1 MRHNA, CDR2 SNTAGT. The CDR3 DNA follows: TGTGCCAGCCCGAACAGCCGACCTAGCAATCAGCCCCAGCATTTT. As protein: CASPNSRPSNQPQHF.

The V gene is TRBV29-1, the J gene TRBJ2-2, with 11 bases aligning to TRBD2. Germline V CDR1 and CDR2: SQVTM, ANQGSEA. V shed 6 bases and J 1 base; nucleotides not matched to a gene: 13. The CDR3 extends over 18 amino acids. CDR3 amino acids: CSVHSIAGGPENTGELFF. In DNA, the CDR3 is TGCAGCGTCCATTCGATAGCGGGAGGGCCTGAGAACACCGGGGAGCTGTTTTTT.

This clone is classed as medium-sized. This rearrangement joins TRBV28 to TRBJ2-7, with D possibly TRBD1 on 5 matching bases. The CDR3 totals 15 residues. Germline loops: CDR1 MDHEN, CDR2 SYDVKM. Trimming shortened V by 6 bases and J by 5 bases, and 20 bases separated the two germline ends. The CDR3 DNA sequence: TGTGCCAGCAGCCGTACGGCAGGCAGGGCCAACGAGCAGTACTTC. Translation: CASSRTAGRANEQYF.

The chain joins TRBV9 to TRBJ2-1; 7 nucleotides match TRBD1. Per the germline V gene, CDR1 is SGDLS and CDR2 is YYNGEE. The V segment lost 3 bases and the J segment 6 bases; nucleotides outside the gene matches: 12. The CDR3 runs 16 residues. CDR3 sequence: CASSADRVAGGNEQFF. CDR3 bases: TGTGCCAGCAGCGCTGACAGGGTAGCTGGGGGCAATGAGCAGTTCTTC.

The rearrangement links TRBV4-1 to TRBJ2-4; 12 nucleotides match TRBD1. Unmatched junction bases numbered 8, after V lost 3 bases and J lost 2 bases. This CDR3 region has 18 residues. Germline-derived CDR1 and CDR2 are MGHRA and YSYEKL. CDR3 amino acids: CASSQRDRGLVSKNIQYF. In DNA, the CDR3 is TGCGCCAGCAGCCAGCGGGACAGGGGGCTTGTATCCAAAAACATTCAGTACTTC.

J is TRBJ2-3 and V is TRBV19, with a weak D call TRBD2 (6 bases). The CDR3 consists of 15 residues. CDR1 is LNHDA, CDR2 SQIVND, per germline (reference sequence). Between the trimmed V and J ends, which lost 4 bases and 4 bases, there was a span of 15 bases. CDR3 bases: TGTGCCAGTAGTACGCGCCTGGGAGGATCAGATACGCAGTATTTT. Translated: CASSTRLGGSDTQYF.

The chain couples TRBV6-6 to TRBJ2-6; D perhaps matches TRBD2 (5 bases). CDR3 length: 15 residues. Germline CDR1 reads MNHNY; CDR2 reads SVGAGI (reference sequence). The V gene lost 8 bases and the J gene lost 0 bases, with 11 bases spanning the gap. The CDR3 sequence is CASGPRGSGANVLTF. CDR3 coding DNA: TGTGCCAGCGGTCCCCGGGGCTCTGGGGCCAACGTCCTGACTTTC.

The chain links TRBV6-4 to TRBJ2-1, with TRBD2 identical over 9 bases. Germline CDR1 reads MRHNA; CDR2 reads SNTAGT. The ends lost 3 bases at V and 7 bases at J; junction bases unmatched: 4. The CDR3 extends over 14 amino acids. The CDR3 sequence is CASSEGREGNEQFF. The CDR3 DNA is TGTGCCAGCAGTGAGGGGCGGGAGGGGAATGAGCAGTTCTTC.

V and J are TRBV7-3 and TRBJ2-7; 7 bases align to TRBD2. The germline CDR1 and CDR2 sequences are SGHTA and FQGTGA. The CDR3 has 17 amino acids. J was trimmed by 5 bases and V by 2 bases; bases with no gene match: 15. In nucleotides, the CDR3 is TGTGCCAGCAGCTTAGGCCCGAGCGGGGTCCCCTACAACGAGCAGTACTTC. Its translation is CASSLGPSGVPYNEQYF.

This clone occurred once. This sequence joins TRBV11-2 and TRBJ1-2; D not resolved. Deletions cut 3 bases from V and 4 bases from J, with 15 bases between. The CDR3 totals 15 residues. Germline lookup yields CDR1 SGHAT and CDR2 FQNNGV. The CDR3 sequence: CASSFSSAGSYGYTF. The CDR3 bases are TGTGCCAGCAGCTTTAGTTCGGCGGGGTCCTATGGCTACACCTTC.

In its sample, this clone was seen once. CDR3 sequence (DNA): TGTGCCAGCAGTCCGGGACAGGGTTTCTGGGCTGAAGCTTTCTTT. Its protein is CASSPGQGFWAEAFF. V is TRBV6-5 and J is TRBJ1-1; 9 positions match TRBD1. With V trimmed by 5 bases and J by 6 bases, 10 bases remained unmatched. The CDR3 is 15 amino acids. CDR1 and CDR2 (germline): MNHEY, SVGAGI.

The chain carries TRBV19 and TRBJ1-1; 11 bases fit TRBD1. The V gene end was trimmed by 5 bases and the J gene end by 5 bases; junction bases not matched to a gene: 10. This CDR3 spans 16 amino acids. Germline CDR1 is LNHDA and CDR2 is SQIVND (reference sequence). In DNA form, the CDR3 reads TGTGCCAGTAGTCCCGGACAGGGGGCTTCGTTGACTGAAGCTTTCTTT. Translating it yields CASSPGQGASLTEAFF.

The chain recombines TRBV6-5 with TRBJ2-2; weak D call: TRBD2 (5 bases). Germline loops: CDR1 MNHEY, CDR2 SVGAGI. The CDR3 sequence is 15 residues long. V was trimmed by 4 bases and J by 6 bases, leaving 15 bases between them. This CDR3 is CASSLSPAGAGELFF. Written as DNA, the CDR3 is TGTGCCAGCAGTTTGTCCCCCGCGGGCGCCGGGGAGCTGTTTTTT.

The chain uses TRBV28 and TRBJ1-2; TRBD1 matches at 7 bases. Germline loops: CDR1 MDHEN, CDR2 SYDVKM. CDR3 length: 14 residues. The V and J ends lost 5 bases and 4 bases, in that order; junction bases with no gene match: 7. Here the CDR3 reads CASSLNRGLYGYTF. The CDR3 bases are TGTGCCAGCAGTCTAAACAGGGGACTCTATGGCTACACCTTC.

The rearrangement uses TRBV23-1 and TRBJ1-2; 10 nucleotides match TRBD1. TRBV23-1 carries the ORF label, with uncertain function. The CDR3 length is 19 residues. With V trimmed by 6 bases and J by 6 bases, 22 bases remained unmatched. The CDR3 loop is CASSSDTLSRDRGLDGYTF. CDR3 nucleotide sequence: TGCGCCAGCAGCAGCGATACGCTGTCCCGGGACAGGGGATTGGATGGCTACACCTTC.

This clone came up once. CDR3 DNA sequence: TGTGCCAGCAGCTTAACGTACTTGTCCGGCTACACCTTC. This encodes CASSLTYLSGYTF. The chain carries TRBV7-3 and TRBJ1-2; D call uncertain. V dropped 0 bases and J dropped 8 bases, with 10 bases sitting between them. Germline V CDR1 and CDR2: SGHTA, FQGTGA. This CDR3 contains 13 residues. The variable domain in full, with the rest retrieved from reference TRBV7-3 and TRBJ1-2, is GAGVSQTPSNKVTEKGKYVELRCDPISGHTALYWYRQSLGQGPEFLIYFQGTGAADDSGLPNDRFFAVRPEGSVSTLKIQRTERGDSAVYLCASSLTYLSGYTFGSGTRLTVV.

The chain links TRBV9 to TRBJ1-6; D gene uncertain. CDR3 size: 14 residues. Trimming removed 4 bases at V and 6 bases at J, with 11 bases between. Germline values: CDR1 SGDLS, CDR2 YYNGEE. In DNA, the CDR3 is TGTGCCAGCAGCCCCCGACGGGTTAATTCACCCCTCCACTTT. Amino acids: CASSPRRVNSPLHF.

This CDR3 is CASGVTGSSYNEQFF. In DNA, the CDR3 is TGTGCTAGTGGTGTAACAGGGAGCTCCTACAATGAGCAGTTCTTC. This chain connects TRBV12-5 to TRBJ2-1; possible D gene TRBD1, 6 bases. V lost 5 bases, J lost 0 bases, and 11 bases lay in between. This CDR3 is built from 15 residues. From germline, CDR1 is LGHNT and CDR2 FRNRAP.

This rearrangement joins TRBV19 to TRBJ2-5; 11 nucleotides line up with TRBD2. V gave up 5 bases and J gave up 2 bases; unmatched junction bases: 7. The germline gives CDR1 LNHDA, CDR2 SQIVND (reference sequence). The CDR3 is made up of 16 amino acids. The CDR3, as DNA: TGTGCCAGTAGTGATCTAGCGGGGGGCGATCAAGAGACCCAGTACTTC. It specifies CASSDLAGGDQETQYF. The variable domain in full, completed from reference TRBV19 and TRBJ2-5, reads DGGITQSPKYLFRKEGQNVTLSCEQNLNHDAMYWYRQDPGQGLRLIYYSQIVNDFQKGDIAEGYSVSREKKESFPLTVTSAQKNPTAFYLCASSDLAGGDQETQYFGPGTRLLVL.

The chain recombines TRBV2 with TRBJ2-1; D ambiguous. The CDR3 covers 14 residues. Trimming took off 5 bases at V and 0 bases at J, with 8 bases between the two ends. The germline CDR1 and CDR2 sequences are SNHLY and FYNNEI. The CDR3 region has the DNA TGTGCCAGCAGTCCGGAGAGCTCCTACAATGAGCAGTTCTTC. It is translated as CASSPESSYNEQFF.